This is a list of T cell receptor beta chains from one sample in a study of shared clonotypes between healthy human individuals. Sequencing was performed with immunoSEQ multiplex PCR; in TCRdb, only in-frame clones are kept and a portion is missing. This sample has approximately 2,300,000 clones, with 80% to 95% found just once. Sequences were obtained from naive CD4+ T cells from PBMCs. All receptors come from a young man in good health. Some clones in this sample may be carry-over from other donors' samples. CDR3s include the opening cysteine and the closing phenylalanine or tryptophan. A D gene is named only where the DNA matches it firmly. Not all rows give a size; the values are once, few, many and, for expanded clones, a class.

j_call	clone_size	v_call	d_call	cdr3_nt	cdr3_aa
TRBJ2-4	NA	TRBV7-2	NA	TGTGCCAGCAGCTCCGTGGATCCAAACATTCAGTACTTC	CASSSVDPNIQYF
TRBJ2-1	once	TRBV7-9	NA	TGTGCCAGCAGCTCCCCTACCCCCCGCTCCTACAATGAGCAGTTCTTC	CASSSPTPRSYNEQFF
TRBJ2-3	NA	TRBV11-3	TRBD2	TGTGCCAGCAGCTTGGGACTAGCGGCCACAGATACGCAGTATTTT	CASSLGLAATDTQYF
TRBJ2-7	NA	TRBV27	TRBD1	TGTGCCAGCAGCGCCTGGGACAGGGTCGCCGAGCAGTACTTC	CASSAWDRVAEQYF
TRBJ2-7	NA	TRBV27	NA	TGTGCCACTATTTCATTAGGCAGGGAGCAGTACTTC	CATISLGREQYF
TRBJ2-7	NA	TRBV27	TRBD1	TGTGCCAGCAGTCGACAGGGGGGTTACGAGCAGTACTTC	CASSRQGGYEQYF
TRBJ2-2	NA	TRBV30	NA	TGTGCCTGGAGTGTCGGAGGGACCGGGGAGCTGTTTTTT	CAWSVGGTGELFF
TRBJ2-2	NA	TRBV5-1	NA	TGCGCCAGCAGCTTGAGGTCAGGGGATGGAGCCGGGGAGCTGTTTTTT	CASSLRSGDGAGELFF
TRBJ2-3	NA	TRBV5-1	NA	TGCGCCAGCAGCGACGGGGGTAGCACAGATACGCAGTATTTT	CASSDGGSTDTQYF
TRBJ2-7	NA	TRBV29-1	NA	TGCAGCGTTGAAGATCGGGTGGGCGTCAACGAGCAGTACTTC	CSVEDRVGVNEQYF
TRBJ2-7	NA	TRBV23-1	TRBD2	TGCGCCCCCCTGCTAGCGGGAGGGTACTACGAGCAGTACTTC	CAPLLAGGYYEQYF
TRBJ1-1	NA	TRBV28	NA	TGTGCCAGCCATAAGGCGGGACACCACACTGAAGCTTTCTTT	CASHKAGHHTEAFF
TRBJ2-1	NA	TRBV11-3	NA	TGTGCCAGCAGCTCCAGGGGTTTCGAGCAGTTCTTC	CASSSRGFEQFF
TRBJ2-1	NA	TRBV29-1	TRBD2	TGCAGCTCAACTAGCGGGAGGGGCAATGAGCAGTTCTTC	CSSTSGRGNEQFF
TRBJ2-3	once	TRBV7-3	NA	TGTGCCAGCAGCTTTCGTGTGGGGAGCGGCTCAGATACGCAGTATTTT	CASSFRVGSGSDTQYF